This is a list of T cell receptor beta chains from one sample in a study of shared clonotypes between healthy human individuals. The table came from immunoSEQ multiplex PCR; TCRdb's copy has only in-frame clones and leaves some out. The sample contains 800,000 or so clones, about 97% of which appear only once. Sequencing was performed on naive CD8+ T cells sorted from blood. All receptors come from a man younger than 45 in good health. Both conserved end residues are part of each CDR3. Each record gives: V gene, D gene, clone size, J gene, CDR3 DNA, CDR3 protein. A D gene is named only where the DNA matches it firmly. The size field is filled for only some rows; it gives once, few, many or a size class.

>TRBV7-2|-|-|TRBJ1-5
TGTGCCAGCAGCTTAATGATTAATAGCAATCAGCCCCAGCATTTT
CASSLMINSNQPQHF
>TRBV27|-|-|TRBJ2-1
TGTGCCAGCAGTTTTATTGAGCCTCACACCAATGAGCAGTTCTTC
CASSFIEPHTNEQFF
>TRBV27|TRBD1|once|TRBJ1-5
TGTGCCAGCAGTTTATCCCAGGGGGCGGCGCATCAGCCCCAGCATTTT
CASSLSQGAAHQPQHF
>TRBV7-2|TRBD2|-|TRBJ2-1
TGTGCCAGCAGCCGCAGCGGGAGCGCCTACAATGAGCAGTTCTTC
CASSRSGSAYNEQFF
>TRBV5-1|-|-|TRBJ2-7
TGCGCCAGCAGCTCCCACTTACAGGGATCCTACGAGCAGTACTTC
CASSSHLQGSYEQYF
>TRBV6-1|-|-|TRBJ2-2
TGTGCCAGCAGTGAACTGGGGGCGGGGGACAGATGGACCGGGGAGCTGTTTTTT
CASSELGAGDRWTGELFF
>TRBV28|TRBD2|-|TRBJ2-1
TGTGCCAGCAGTTTTCGACTAGCGGGAGGTGAGCAGTTCTTC
CASSFRLAGGEQFF
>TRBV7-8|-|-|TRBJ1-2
TGTGCCAGCACCGCGGCAGGCGGTGGCTACACCTTC
CASTAAGGGYTF
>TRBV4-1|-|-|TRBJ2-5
TGCGCCAGCAGCCAAGTTGTAGGGGGGGCAGAGACCCAGTACTTC
CASSQVVGGAETQYF
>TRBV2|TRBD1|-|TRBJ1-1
TGTGCCAGCAGTGAGGCTGCCCGGAAAGACAGGGGGCAAATTGAAGCTTTCTTT
CASSEAARKDRGQIEAFF
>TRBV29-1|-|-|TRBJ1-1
TGCAGCGTCCCTGGGACGGTGAACACTGAAGCTTTCTTT
CSVPGTVNTEAFF
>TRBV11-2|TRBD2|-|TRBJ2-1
TGTGCCAGCAGCCCGATAGCGGGAGGATACAATGAGCAGTTCTTC
CASSPIAGGYNEQFF
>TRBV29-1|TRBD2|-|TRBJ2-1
TGCAGCGTTATTCCTACTAGCGGGAGGCCCGAGGCCTACAATGAGCAGTTCTTC
CSVIPTSGRPEAYNEQFF
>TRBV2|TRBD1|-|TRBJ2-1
TGTGCCAGCAGTGGATTACGGGACAGGGCCAATGAGCAGTTCTTC
CASSGLRDRANEQFF
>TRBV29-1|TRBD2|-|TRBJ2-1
TGCAGCGTTATGAGGTTCGGAACCGGGACTAGCGGGAGAACGGGTGCGAACAATGAGCAGTTCTTC
CSVMRFGTGTSGRTGANNEQFF
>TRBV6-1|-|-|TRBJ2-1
TGTGCCAGCAGTGAAGCCAGGAACTCCTTCATCAATGAGCAGTTCTTC
CASSEARNSFINEQFF
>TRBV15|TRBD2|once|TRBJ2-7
TGTGCCACCAGCTCCCGGGACTACTACTACGAGCAGTACTTC
CATSSRDYYYEQYF
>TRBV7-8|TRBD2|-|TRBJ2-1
TGTGCCAGCAGCTTACTACGCGAGAGACTAGCGGTCTACAATGAGCAGTTCTTC
CASSLLRERLAVYNEQFF
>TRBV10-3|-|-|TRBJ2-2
TGTGCCATCAGTGAGGGGAAAACGAACACCGGGGAGCTGTTTTTT
CAISEGKTNTGELFF
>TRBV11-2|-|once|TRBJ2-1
TGTGCCAGCAGCTTAGTGACTGGGACCCTAAATGAGCAGTTCTTC
CASSLVTGTLNEQFF
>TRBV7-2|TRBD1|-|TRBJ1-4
TGTGCCAGCAGCTTTTGGGCAGGGGGAAATGAAAAACTGTTTTTT
CASSFWAGGNEKLFF
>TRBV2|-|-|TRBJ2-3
TGTGCCAGCACCCCTTTGGAGACGGCCACAGATACGCAGTATTTT
CASTPLETATDTQYF
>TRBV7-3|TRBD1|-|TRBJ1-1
TGTGCCAGCAGCTGGAACATCAGGGGGGCTGCGATGAACACTGAAGCTTTCTTT
CASSWNIRGAAMNTEAFF
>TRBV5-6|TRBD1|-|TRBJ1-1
TGTGCCAGCAGCTTGGTCCGGGACAGGGGATTGAACACTGAAGCTTTCTTT
CASSLVRDRGLNTEAFF
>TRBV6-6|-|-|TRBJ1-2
TGTGCCAGCAGAATCGACAGGCTCGAGGGCTACACCTTC
CASRIDRLEGYTF
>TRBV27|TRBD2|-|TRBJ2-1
TGTGCCAGCACCCCGGTTTTTTCGGGAGGGGACAATGAGCAGTTCTTC
CASTPVFSGGDNEQFF
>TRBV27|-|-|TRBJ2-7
TGTGCCAGCAGTTTATCGATTAGCCCAGGGTATGAGCAGTACTTC
CASSLSISPGYEQYF
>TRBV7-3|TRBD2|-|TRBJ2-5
TGTGCCAGCAGCCGTACCGGGACTAACTTCCAAGAGACCCAGTACTTC
CASSRTGTNFQETQYF
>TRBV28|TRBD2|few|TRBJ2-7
TGTGCCAGCAGTCTCCTAGCGGGAGGGGCCTACGAGCAGTACTTC
CASSLLAGGAYEQYF
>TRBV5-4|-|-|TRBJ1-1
TGTGCCAGCAGCTCATGGACACGGAACACTGAAGCTTTCTTT
CASSSWTRNTEAFF
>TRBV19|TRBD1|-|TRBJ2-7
TGTGCCAGTAGTATAAAAGGGGGCGGTGTCGAGCAGTACTTC
CASSIKGGGVEQYF
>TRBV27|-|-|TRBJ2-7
TGTGCCAGCAGTTCTTACAGGTATCTGTACGAGCAGTACTTC
CASSSYRYLYEQYF
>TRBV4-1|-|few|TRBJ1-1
TGCGCCAGCAGCCAAGTAACGGGAACTGAAGCTTTCTTT
CASSQVTGTEAFF
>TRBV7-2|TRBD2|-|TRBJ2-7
TGTGCCAGCAGCTTAGGACTAGCGGGGCCCTCCTACGAGCAGTACTTC
CASSLGLAGPSYEQYF
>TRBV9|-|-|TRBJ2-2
TGTGCCAGCAGCTCCGCCCGGGGGAACACCGGGGAGCTGTTTTTT
CASSSARGNTGELFF
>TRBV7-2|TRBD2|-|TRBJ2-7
TGTGCCAGCAGCCCGGGACTAGCGGGTTGGCAGTACTTC
CASSPGLAGWQYF
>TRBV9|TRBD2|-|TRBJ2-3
TGTGCCAGCAGCGTTACACGGGAGGGTCGCACAGATACGCAGTATTTT
CASSVTREGRTDTQYF
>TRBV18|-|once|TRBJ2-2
TGTGCCAGCTCACCCGCGACAGCTTCGAACACCGGGGAGCTGTTTTTT
CASSPATASNTGELFF
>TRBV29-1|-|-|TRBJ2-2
TGCAGCGTTGAACAGGGTGGCACCGGGGAGCTGTTTTTT
CSVEQGGTGELFF
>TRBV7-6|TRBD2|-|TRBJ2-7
TGTGCCAGCAGCTTACCGAGACTAGCGGGAGTAAATGGGTCCTACGAGCAGTACTTC
CASSLPRLAGVNGSYEQYF
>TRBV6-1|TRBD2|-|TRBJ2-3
TGTGCCAGCAGTGAAGTTGGACCGGGACTAGCATCGACGGGGACAGATACGCAGTATTTT
CASSEVGPGLASTGTDTQYF
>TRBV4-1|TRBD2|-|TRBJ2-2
TGCGCCAGCAGCCAAACCCTAGCGGGAGCAACCGGGGAGCTGTTTTTT
CASSQTLAGATGELFF
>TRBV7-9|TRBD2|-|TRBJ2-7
TGTGCCAGCAGCTTCAATAGCGGGAAGGTTTACGAGCAGTACTTC
CASSFNSGKVYEQYF
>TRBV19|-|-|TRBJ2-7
TGTGCCAGTAGTATTGGGGGATCACAAGGTAACGAGCAGTACTTC
CASSIGGSQGNEQYF
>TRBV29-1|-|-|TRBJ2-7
TGCAGCGTTGAAGGTAACAGCACCTACGAGCAGTACTTC
CSVEGNSTYEQYF
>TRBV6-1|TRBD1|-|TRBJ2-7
TGTGCCAGCAGTGAATATGGACAGGGTCCCTATGGAGACTACGAGCAGTACTTC
CASSEYGQGPYGDYEQYF
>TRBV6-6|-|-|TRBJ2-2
TGTGCCAGCAGCCCCCTAGGGAAGGACACCGGGGAGCTGTTTTTT
CASSPLGKDTGELFF
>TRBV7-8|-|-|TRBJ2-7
TGTGCCAGCAGCCTTAGGGGAAACAACCCTTACGAGCAGTACTTC
CASSLRGNNPYEQYF
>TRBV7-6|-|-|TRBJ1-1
TGTGCCAGCAGCCACATGCCGAACACTGAAGCTTTCTTT
CASSHMPNTEAFF